Following are 11 T cell receptor beta chains from one sample sequenced in a study of blood T cell repertoires in COVID-19. Libraries were prepared by immunoSEQ multiplex PCR; TCRdb keeps only in-frame clonotypes and omits some of them. The sample lists under 130,000 clones, around 89% seen once, with roughly 32% in the top ten. Specimen: peripheral blood. Source of these receptors: a woman aged 80 or over with acute or convalescent COVID-19.

The V call is TRBV7-2, the J call TRBJ1-2; D is perhaps TRBD1 (5 bases). Per germline, CDR1 SGHTA and CDR2 FQGNSA. This CDR3 has 15 residues. V was clipped by 3 bases and J by 2 bases, with 13 bases between them. The CDR3 is CASSLAPTDNYGYTF. The CDR3 nucleotides are TGTGCCAGCAGCTTGGCTCCGACAGACAACTATGGCTACACCTTC. The full variable domain, completed using reference TRBV7-2 and TRBJ1-2, is GAGVSQSPSNKVTEKGKDVELRCDPISGHTALYWYRQSLGQGLEFLIYFQGNSAPDKSGLPSDRFSAERTGGSVSTLTIQRTQQEDSAVYLCASSLAPTDNYGYTFGSGTRLTVV.

The chain combines TRBV18 with TRBJ1-5; no clear D gene. The CDR3 has 14 residues. Germline CDR1 is KGHSH and CDR2 is LQKENI. Trimming shortened V by 4 bases and J by 7 bases, and 14 bases separated the two germline ends. CDR3 sequence: CASSLAAGNQPQHF. CDR3 in DNA: TGTGCCAGCTCACTGGCCGCGGGGAACCAGCCCCAGCATTTT.

This clone was seen once. The chain joins TRBV19 to TRBJ1-3; weak D call: TRBD1 (6 bases). There are 15 residues in the CDR3. The ends were cut back, 3 bases at V and 0 bases at J, with 9 bases in the middle. CDR1 LNHDA and CDR2 SQIVND come from the germline V gene (reference sequence). The CDR3 loop is CASSIPDSSGNTIYF. The CDR3 DNA is TGTGCCAGTAGTATCCCGGACAGCTCTGGAAACACCATATATTTT.

The gene calls are TRBV14 and TRBJ2-3; D is perhaps TRBD2 (7 bases). Germline CDR1 SGHDN, CDR2 FVKESK. The CDR3 has 17 residues. Deletions cut 0 bases from V and 3 bases from J, with 16 bases between. The CDR3 protein is CASSQDFGGRRTDTQYF. CDR3 coding DNA: TGTGCCAGCAGCCAAGATTTCGGGGGGCGGAGGACAGATACGCAGTATTTT. Supplemented by reference TRBV14 and TRBJ2-3, the full variable domain reads EAGVTQFPSHSVIEKGQTVTLRCDPISGHDNLYWYRRVMGKEIKFLLHFVKESKQDESGMPNNRFLAERTGGTYSTLKVQPAELEDSGVYFCASSQDFGGRRTDTQYFGPGTRLTVL.

The CDR3 here is CASSSRDRGTDTQYF. CDR3 in DNA: TGCGCCAGCAGCTCCCGGGACAGGGGCACAGATACGCAGTATTTT. The V call is TRBV4-3, the J call TRBJ2-3; 9 nucleotides line up with TRBD1. J lost 1 base, V lost 5 bases, and 4 bases had no gene match. The CDR3 is 15 amino acids. Germline V CDR1 and CDR2: LGHNA, YSLEER.

This clone appeared a few times. In nucleotides, the CDR3 is TGTGCCAGCAGTGAATACGTGGCTGGGGGGGTCAATCAGCCCCAGCATTTT. This encodes CASSEYVAGGVNQPQHF. The chain combines TRBV6-1 with TRBJ1-5, with a tentative D call TRBD1 (5 bases). Germline assignment: CDR1 MNHNS and CDR2 SASEGT. The CDR3 totals 17 residues. V lost 2 bases and J 3 bases, leaving 17 bases between the germline ends.

The chain joins TRBV27 to TRBJ1-3; weak D call: TRBD1 (5 bases). CDR3 length: 14 amino acids. Germline CDR1 and CDR2: MNHEY and SMNVEV (reference sequence). V gave up 5 bases and J gave up 2 bases, with 10 bases separating them. DNA of the CDR3: TGTGCCAGCAGTCCTGGGGCAGCTGGAAACACCATATATTTT. Its protein is CASSPGAAGNTIYF.

V is TRBV28 and J is TRBJ1-6; D is perhaps TRBD1 (5 bases). Trimming removed 4 bases at V and 8 bases at J, with 6 bases between. From germline, CDR1 is MDHEN and CDR2 SYDVKM. The CDR3 sequence is 12 residues long. CDR3 region: CASSWGDSPLHF. DNA of the CDR3: TGTGCCAGCAGTTGGGGGGATTCACCCCTCCACTTT.

This chain links TRBV5-1 with TRBJ2-7; 12 bases are shared with TRBD1. From germline, CDR1 is SGHRS and CDR2 YFSETQ. Germline trimming cut 4 bases from V and 3 bases from J; bases unmatched to any gene: 2. The CDR3 extends over 14 amino acids. CDR3 sequence: CASSGTGGIYEQYF. The CDR3, as DNA: TGCGCCAGCAGCGGGACAGGGGGCATCTACGAGCAGTACTTC. Drawing the rest from reference TRBV5-1 and TRBJ2-7, the complete variable domain is KAGVTQTPRYLIKTRGQQVTLSCSPISGHRSVSWYQQTPGQGLQFLFEYFSETQRNKGNFPGRFSGRQFSNSRSEMNVSTLELGDSALYLCASSGTGGIYEQYFGPGTRLTVT.

This clone occurred once. Other nucleotide sequences in the sample specify the same CDR3. CDR3 sequence: CASSPGQNTDTQYF. DNA of the CDR3: TGCGCCAGCAGCCCCGGACAGAACACAGATACGCAGTATTTT. The V call is TRBV5-1, the J call TRBJ2-3; D is perhaps TRBD1 (6 bases). Germline lookup yields CDR1 SGHRS and CDR2 YFSETQ. V lost 4 bases, J lost 2 bases, and 11 bases lay in between. CDR3 length: 14 amino acids.

The chain uses TRBV7-3 and TRBJ1-5, with D hard to call. The germline gives CDR1 SGHTA, CDR2 FQGTGA. Trimming cost V 0 bases and J 4 bases, with 4 bases left between them. This CDR3 region has 13 residues. This CDR3 is CASSLTPNQPQHF. As DNA, the CDR3 is TGTGCCAGCAGCTTAACCCCGAATCAGCCCCAGCATTTT.